These 13 T cell receptor beta chains originate from one sample sequenced in a study of long-term antiretroviral therapy in people with HIV. Version v3.0 of the immunoSEQ assay was performed at survey level. The table came from immunoSEQ multiplex PCR; TCRdb's copy has only in-frame clones and leaves some out. The sample comprises some 29,000 clones, around 97% of which are singletons, and approximately 1.9% rests with the top ten. The sequenced sample was unsorted PBMCs, obtained 7.6 years after starting antiretroviral therapy. The receptors here all came from a man aged 25 to 40 with HIV.

The CDR3: CASSERQGNNSPLHF. The CDR3 nucleotides read TGTGCCAGCAGCGAACGACAGGGGAATAATTCACCCCTCCACTTT. The gene calls are TRBV7-8 and TRBJ1-6, with TRBD1 identical over 8 bases. This CDR3 region has 15 residues. V lost 5 bases and J lost 5; bases outside the gene matches: 5. The germline CDR1 and CDR2 sequences are SGHVS and FQNEAQ.

This chain uses TRBV10-3 with TRBJ2-5; 10 nucleotides line up with TRBD2. The CDR3 spans 17 residues. V lost 0 bases to trimming and J lost 4 bases; unmatched junction nucleotides: 8. CDR1 ENHRY and CDR2 SYGVKD come from the germline V gene. The CDR3 reads CAISESASGGLLETQYF. The CDR3 nucleotides are TGTGCCATCAGTGAGTCCGCTAGCGGGGGCCTTTTAGAGACCCAGTACTTC.

This chain uses TRBV11-2 with TRBJ2-2; D may be TRBD2 (6 bases). Trimming shortened V by 6 bases and J by 13 bases, and 30 bases separated the two germline ends. The CDR3 is 17 amino acids. The germline V gene has CDR1 SGHAT and CDR2 FQNNGV. The CDR3 protein is CASSLGGSSGVHRGLFF. The CDR3 DNA follows: TGTGCCAGCAGTTTGGGGGGTAGTAGCGGAGTTCACCGGGGGCTGTTTTTT.

The chain links TRBV25-1 to TRBJ2-7; 12 nucleotides line up with TRBD2. CDR3 length: 17 amino acids. CDR1 is MGHDK and CDR2 is SYGVNS in the germline V gene. V was pared by 4 bases and J by 0 bases, with 7 bases of the junction left unmatched. The chain's CDR3 is CASSVLAGGDHSYEQYF. In DNA, the CDR3 is TGTGCCAGCAGTGTACTAGCGGGAGGTGACCACTCCTACGAGCAGTACTTC.

Details on this clone: Lacking the conserved final phenylalanine or tryptophan, this CDR3 likely reflects a read error. The DNA is left out, because the CDR3 cannot be placed on it with certainty; the CDR3 is given as TCRdb lists it. CDR3 amino acids: CASGRRRR. J is TRBJ2-3 and V is TRBV21-1; the D call in the table, TRBD2, was not verified against the DNA. TRBV21-1 is designated a pseudogene. The CDR3 is 8 residues long, ends included.

V gene TRBV4-2 combines with J gene TRBJ2-1, with TRBD1 matching 7 bases. The CDR3 runs to 14 residues. The germline gives CDR1 LGHNA, CDR2 YNFKEQ. Trimming at V came to 1 base and at J to 8 bases, leaving 5 bases not matched to a gene. The CDR3 DNA reads TGTGCCAGCAGCCAAGGGGACAGTCGTCATGAGCAGTTCTTC. Its translation: CASSQGDSRHEQFF.

The chain has TRBV10-1 and TRBJ1-2; weak D call: TRBD1 (5 bases). Germline V gene sequence: CDR1 WNHNN, CDR2 SYGVQD (reference sequence). The V gene lost 3 bases and the J gene lost 6 bases, with 17 bases spanning the gap. This CDR3 contains 15 residues. The CDR3, as DNA: TGCGCCAGCAGTGATAGGGGCAGGGAAGAGGATGGCTACACCTTC. Translating it yields CASSDRGREEDGYTF.

CDR3 in DNA: TGTGCCAGCAGCTTGGTGGCTCACTACACAGATACGCAGTATTTT. Protein: CASSLVAHYTDTQYF. This sequence joins TRBV5-5 and TRBJ2-3; D uncertain. The CDR3 is made up of 15 amino acids. The V gene's germline CDR1 is SGHKS and CDR2 YYEKEE (reference sequence). V was trimmed by 0 bases and J by 2 bases, leaving 10 bases between them. Drawing the rest from reference TRBV5-5 and TRBJ2-3, the complete variable domain is DAGVTQSPTHLIKTRGQQVTLRCSPISGHKSVSWYQQVLGQGPQFIFQYYEKEERGRGNFPDRFSARQFPNYSSELNVNALLLGDSALYLCASSLVAHYTDTQYFGPGTRLTVL.

In nucleotides, the CDR3 is TGTGCTAGTGGTTTGGGACAGGGGGCCTACGAGCAGTACTTC. It translates to CASGLGQGAYEQYF. The chain couples TRBV12-5 to TRBJ2-7; TRBD1 matches at 9 bases. Trimming at V came to 1 base and at J to 2 bases, leaving 0 bases not matched to a gene. Germline V CDR1 and CDR2: LGHNT, FRNRAP. The CDR3 totals 14 residues.

The V gene is TRBV29-1, the J gene TRBJ2-3; D uncertain. Trimming took 4 bases from V and 7 from J, leaving 6 bases between them. From germline, CDR1 is SQVTM and CDR2 ANQGSEA. This CDR3 spans 10 amino acids. CDR3 bases: TGCAGCGTTGCTAAGAATACGCAGTATTTT. This sequence encodes CSVAKNTQYF.

The CDR3 nucleotides read TGTGCCAGCAGCGTAACTAGCGGGGGGCTTGAGACCCAGTACTTC. This encodes CASSVTSGGLETQYF. This rearrangement joins TRBV2 to TRBJ2-5, with 12 bases that match TRBD2. Trimming at V came to 6 bases and at J to 5 bases, leaving 7 bases not matched to a gene. The CDR3 is made up of 15 amino acids. CDR1 is SNHLY, CDR2 FYNNEI, per germline.

The rearrangement joins TRBV11-1 to TRBJ1-5; D is uncertain. V was clipped by 1 base and J by 2 bases, with 6 bases between them. CDR3 size: 14 residues. CDR1 and CDR2 (germline): SGHAT, FQDESV (reference sequence). CDR3 coding DNA: TGTGCCAGCAGCTTAGGTTACGGCAATCAGCCCCAGCATTTT. Translation gives CASSLGYGNQPQHF. The complete variable domain, with remaining parts taken from reference TRBV11-1 and TRBJ1-5, reads EAEVAQSPRYKITEKSQAVAFWCDPISGHATLYWYRQILGQGPELLVQFQDESVVDDSQLPKDRFSAERLKGVDSTLKIQPAELGDSAMYLCASSLGYGNQPQHFGDGTRLSIL.

The rearrangement joins TRBV7-3 to TRBJ2-5; 11 nucleotides align to TRBD1. The CDR3 consists of 16 residues. V shed 4 bases, J shed 4 bases, and the junction held 8 bases outside the gene matches. Germline lookup yields CDR1 SGHTA and CDR2 FQGTGA. The CDR3 nucleotides are TGTGCCAGCAGCTCTCCGGGACAGGGGGTACCAGAGACCCAGTACTTC. This translates into CASSSPGQGVPETQYF.